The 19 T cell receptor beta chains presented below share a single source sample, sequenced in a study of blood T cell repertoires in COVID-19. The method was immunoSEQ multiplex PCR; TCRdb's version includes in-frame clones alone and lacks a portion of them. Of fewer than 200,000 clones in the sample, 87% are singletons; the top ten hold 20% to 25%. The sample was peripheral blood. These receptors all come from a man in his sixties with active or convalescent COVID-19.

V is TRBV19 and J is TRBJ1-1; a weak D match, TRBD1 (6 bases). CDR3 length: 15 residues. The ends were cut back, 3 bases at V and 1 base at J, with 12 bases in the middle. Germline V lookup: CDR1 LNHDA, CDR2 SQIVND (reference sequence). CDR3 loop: CASSISGQTNTEAFF. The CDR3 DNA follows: TGTGCCAGTAGTATCTCCGGACAGACGAACACTGAAGCTTTCTTT.

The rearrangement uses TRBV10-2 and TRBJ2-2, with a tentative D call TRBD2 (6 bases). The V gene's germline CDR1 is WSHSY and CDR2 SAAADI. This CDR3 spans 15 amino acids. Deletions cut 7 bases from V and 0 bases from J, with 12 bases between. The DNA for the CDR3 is TGCGCCAGCACCCCCTCGGGAGCGAACACCGGGGAGCTGTTTTTT. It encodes CASTPSGANTGELFF.

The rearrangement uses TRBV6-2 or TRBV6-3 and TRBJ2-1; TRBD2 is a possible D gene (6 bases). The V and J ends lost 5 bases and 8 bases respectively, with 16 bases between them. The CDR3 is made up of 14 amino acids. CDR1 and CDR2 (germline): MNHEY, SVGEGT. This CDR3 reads CASSRPFRGYEQFF. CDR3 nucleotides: TGTGCCAGCAGTCGCCCTTTTCGGGGGTATGAGCAGTTCTTC.

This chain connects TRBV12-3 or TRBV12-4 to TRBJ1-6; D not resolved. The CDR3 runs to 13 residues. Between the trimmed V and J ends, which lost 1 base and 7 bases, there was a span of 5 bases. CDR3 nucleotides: TGTGCCAGCAGTTTAGACATAAATTCACCCCTCCACTTT. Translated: CASSLDINSPLHF.

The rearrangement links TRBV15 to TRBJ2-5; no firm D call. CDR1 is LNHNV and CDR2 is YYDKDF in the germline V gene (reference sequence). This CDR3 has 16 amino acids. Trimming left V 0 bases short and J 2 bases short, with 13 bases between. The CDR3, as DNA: TGTGCCACCAGCAGAGAGCTAACAGACCCACAAGAGACCCAGTACTTC. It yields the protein CATSRELTDPQETQYF. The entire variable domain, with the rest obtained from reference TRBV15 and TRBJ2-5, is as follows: DAMVIQNPRYQVTQFGKPVTLSCSQTLNHNVMYWYQQKSSQAPKLLFHYYDKDFNNEADTPDNFQSRRPNTSFCFLDIRSPGLGDTAMYLCATSRELTDPQETQYFGPGTRLLVL.

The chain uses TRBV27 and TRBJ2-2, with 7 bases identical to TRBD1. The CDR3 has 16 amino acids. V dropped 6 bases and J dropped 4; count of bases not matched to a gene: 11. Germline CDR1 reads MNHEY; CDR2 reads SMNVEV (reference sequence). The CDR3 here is CASSLRQGRGTGELFF. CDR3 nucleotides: TGTGCCAGCAGCCTGAGACAGGGACGAGGCACCGGGGAGCTGTTTTTT.

CDR3 coding DNA: TGCGCCAGCAGCCAATTCGGTCTAGGTGGTCCTCAAGAGACCCAGTACTTC. Residues: CASSQFGLGGPQETQYF. This chain uses TRBV4-1 with TRBJ2-5; no firm D call. There are 17 residues in the CDR3. With 2 bases removed from V and 2 bases from J, the gap between germline ends came to 18 bases. Germline V lookup: CDR1 MGHRA, CDR2 YSYEKL.

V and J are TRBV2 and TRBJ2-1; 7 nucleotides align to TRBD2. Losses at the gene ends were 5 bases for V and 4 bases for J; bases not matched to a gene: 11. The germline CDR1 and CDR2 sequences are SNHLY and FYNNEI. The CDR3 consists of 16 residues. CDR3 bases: TGTGCCAGCAGTTCCTTTTCAAGCGGGGTTTACAATGAGCAGTTCTTC. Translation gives CASSSFSSGVYNEQFF.

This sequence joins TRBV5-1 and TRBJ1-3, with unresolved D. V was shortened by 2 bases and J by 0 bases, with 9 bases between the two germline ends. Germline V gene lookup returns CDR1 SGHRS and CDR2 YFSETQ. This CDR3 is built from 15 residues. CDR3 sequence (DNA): TGCGCCAGCAGCTTACTAGTCGGCTCTGGAAACACCATATATTTT. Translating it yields CASSLLVGSGNTIYF.

CDR3 region: CASSSQGSYEQYF. The CDR3 coding sequence is TGTGCCAGTAGTTCACAGGGCTCCTACGAGCAGTACTTC. This chain links TRBV19 with TRBJ2-7, with D possibly TRBD1 on 6 matching bases. Germline assignment: CDR1 LNHDA and CDR2 SQIVND (reference sequence). Trimming removed 5 bases at V and 0 bases at J, with 8 bases between. The CDR3 sequence is 13 residues long.

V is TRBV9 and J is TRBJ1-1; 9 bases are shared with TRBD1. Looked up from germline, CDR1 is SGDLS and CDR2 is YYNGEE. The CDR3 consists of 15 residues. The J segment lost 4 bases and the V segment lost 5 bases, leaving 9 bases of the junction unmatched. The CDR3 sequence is CASSWTGARGTEAFF. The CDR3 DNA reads TGTGCCAGCAGTTGGACAGGGGCTCGAGGCACTGAAGCTTTCTTT.

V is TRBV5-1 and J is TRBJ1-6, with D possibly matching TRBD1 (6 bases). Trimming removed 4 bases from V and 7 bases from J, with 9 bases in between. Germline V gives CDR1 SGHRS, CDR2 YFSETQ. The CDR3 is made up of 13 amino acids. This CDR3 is CASSPGTNSPLHF. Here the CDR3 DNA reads TGCGCCAGCAGCCCTGGGACAAATTCACCCCTCCACTTT.

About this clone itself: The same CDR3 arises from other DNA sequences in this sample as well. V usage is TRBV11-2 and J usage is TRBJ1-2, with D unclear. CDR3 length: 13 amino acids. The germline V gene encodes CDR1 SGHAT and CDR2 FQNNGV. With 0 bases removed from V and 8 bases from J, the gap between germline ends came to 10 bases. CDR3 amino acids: CASSLEPGGGYTF. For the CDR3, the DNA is TGTGCCAGCAGCTTAGAACCGGGTGGGGGCTACACCTTC.

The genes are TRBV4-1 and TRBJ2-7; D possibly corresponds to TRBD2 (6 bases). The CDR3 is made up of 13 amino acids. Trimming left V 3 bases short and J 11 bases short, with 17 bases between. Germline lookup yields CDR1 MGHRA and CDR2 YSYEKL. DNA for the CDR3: TGCGCCAGCAGCCAGTCGAGGGAGCGCGGGAAGTACTTC. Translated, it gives CASSQSRERGKYF.

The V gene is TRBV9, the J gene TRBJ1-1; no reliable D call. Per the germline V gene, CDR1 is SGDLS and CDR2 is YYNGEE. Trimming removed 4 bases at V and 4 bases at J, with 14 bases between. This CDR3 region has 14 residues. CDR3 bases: TGTGCCAGCAGCCCCGGGGAGGTCAGCACTGAAGCTTTCTTT. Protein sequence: CASSPGEVSTEAFF.

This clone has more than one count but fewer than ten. The CDR3 loop reads CASSLTSGAYNEQFF. The CDR3 DNA follows: TGTGCCAGCAGCTTAACCAGCGGGGCTTACAATGAGCAGTTCTTC. This chain connects TRBV11-2 to TRBJ2-1; TRBD2 agrees at 7 bases. CDR3 length equals 15 residues. CDR1 is SGHAT and CDR2 is FQNNGV in the germline V gene. Germline trimming cut 2 bases from V and 4 bases from J; bases unmatched to any gene: 5. The variable domain in full, completed from reference TRBV11-2 and TRBJ2-1, reads EAGVAQSPRYKIIEKRQSVAFWCNPISGHATLYWYQQILGQGPKLLIQFQNNGVVDDSQLPKDRFSAERLKGVDSTLKIQPAKLEDSAVYLCASSLTSGAYNEQFFGPGTRLTVL.

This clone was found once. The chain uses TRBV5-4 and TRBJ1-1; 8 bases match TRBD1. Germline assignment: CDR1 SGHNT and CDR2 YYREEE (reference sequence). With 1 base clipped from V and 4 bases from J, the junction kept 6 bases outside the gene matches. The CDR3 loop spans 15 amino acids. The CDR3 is CASSLQGAGATEAFF. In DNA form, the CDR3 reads TGTGCCAGCAGCTTGCAGGGGGCGGGGGCCACTGAAGCTTTCTTT.

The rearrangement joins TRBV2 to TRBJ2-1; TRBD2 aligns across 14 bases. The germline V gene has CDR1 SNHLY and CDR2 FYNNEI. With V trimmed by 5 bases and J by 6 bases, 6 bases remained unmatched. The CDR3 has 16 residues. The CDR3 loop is CASSRLAGGPGNEQFF. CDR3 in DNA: TGTGCCAGCAGTCGACTAGCGGGGGGGCCGGGCAATGAGCAGTTCTTC.

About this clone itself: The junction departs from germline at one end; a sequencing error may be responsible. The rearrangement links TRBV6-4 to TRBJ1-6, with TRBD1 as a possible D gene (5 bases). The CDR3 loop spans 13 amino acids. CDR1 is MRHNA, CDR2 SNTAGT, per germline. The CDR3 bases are TGTGCCACCAGTCAGGGTAGCAATTCACCCCTCCACTTT. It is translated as CATSQGSNSPLHF.